Described below is a single T cell receptor beta chain sequence and its context. Its antigen remains unidentified. This sample stems from a study of T cell responses to AZD1222 COVID-19 vaccine. General study points: The study found vaccine-associated CD4 TCRs spanning spike, dominant at 160-218 and 743-854. Seropositive status at baseline applied to only six AZD1222 recipients.

Germline V gene lookup returns CDR1 GTSNPN and CDR2 SVGIG (reference sequence). CDR3 length: 15 amino acids. The germline V and J ends were trimmed by 2 bases and 4 bases, with 15 bases remaining between them. Libraries were prepared by immunoSEQ multiplex PCR; TCRdb keeps only in-frame clonotypes and omits some of them. The profile shows fewer than 110,000 clones, around 87% of them singletons. The input for sequencing was peripheral blood, taken on day 0 of AZD1222 vaccination. The rearrangement joins TRBV30 to TRBJ1-5; D gene uncertain. This TCR derives from an adult in good health. As DNA, the CDR3 is TGTGCCTGGAGTCCCCCCCCGGACGGGAATCAGCCCCAGCATTTT. Amino acids: CAWSPPPDGNQPQHF. Together with reference TRBV30 and TRBJ1-5, the CDR3 gives the full variable domain: SQTIHQWPATLVQPVGSPLSLECTVEGTSNPNLYWYRQAAGRGLQLLFYSVGIGQISSEVPQNLSASRPQDRQFILSSKKLLLSDSGFYLCAWSPPPDGNQPQHFGDGTRLSIL.